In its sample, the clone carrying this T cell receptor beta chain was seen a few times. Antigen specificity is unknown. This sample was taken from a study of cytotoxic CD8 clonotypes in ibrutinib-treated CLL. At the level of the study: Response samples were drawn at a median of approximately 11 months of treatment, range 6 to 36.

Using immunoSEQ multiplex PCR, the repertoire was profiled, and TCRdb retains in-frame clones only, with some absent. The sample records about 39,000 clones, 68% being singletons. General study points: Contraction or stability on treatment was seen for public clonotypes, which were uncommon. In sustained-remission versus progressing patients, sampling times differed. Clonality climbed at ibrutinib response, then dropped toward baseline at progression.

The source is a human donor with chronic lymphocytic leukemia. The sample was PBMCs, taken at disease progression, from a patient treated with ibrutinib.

As DNA, the CDR3 is TGCGCCAGCAGCCCTGGGACAGGGTGGATGGGCACTGAAGCTTTCTTT. Its protein is CASSPGTGWMGTEAFF. This chain uses TRBV5-1 with TRBJ1-1; 9 bases are shared with TRBD1. The junction had 11 bases not matched to a gene; V was cut back by 4 bases and J by 4 bases. Germline CDR1 and CDR2: SGHRS and YFSETQ. The CDR3 runs 16 residues.